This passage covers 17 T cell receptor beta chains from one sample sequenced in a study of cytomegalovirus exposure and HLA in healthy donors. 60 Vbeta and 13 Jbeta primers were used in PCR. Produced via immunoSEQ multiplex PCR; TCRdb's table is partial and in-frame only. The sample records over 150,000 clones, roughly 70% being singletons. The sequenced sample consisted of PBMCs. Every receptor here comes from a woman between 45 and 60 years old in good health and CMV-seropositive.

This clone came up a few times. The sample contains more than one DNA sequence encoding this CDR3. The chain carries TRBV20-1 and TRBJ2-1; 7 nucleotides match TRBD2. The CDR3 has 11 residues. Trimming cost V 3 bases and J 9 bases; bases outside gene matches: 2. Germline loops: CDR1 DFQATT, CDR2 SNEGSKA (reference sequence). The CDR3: CSASGGGEQFF. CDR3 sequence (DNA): TGCAGTGCTAGTGGCGGGGGTGAGCAGTTCTTC.

DNA for the CDR3: TGTGCCAGTAGTGCGGGACAGACCTACGAGCAGTACTTC. Protein: CASSAGQTYEQYF. The gene calls are TRBV19 and TRBJ2-7; a possible D gene is TRBD1 (7 bases). The CDR3 loop spans 13 amino acids. The V gene lost 5 bases and the J gene lost 2 bases, with 10 bases spanning the gap. The germline V gene has CDR1 LNHDA and CDR2 SQIVND (reference sequence).

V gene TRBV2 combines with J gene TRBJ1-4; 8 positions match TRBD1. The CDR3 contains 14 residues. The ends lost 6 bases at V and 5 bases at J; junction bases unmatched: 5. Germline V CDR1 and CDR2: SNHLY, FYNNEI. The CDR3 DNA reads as TGTGCCAGCAGATTACAGGGGGACAATGAAAAACTGTTTTTT. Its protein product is CASRLQGDNEKLFF.

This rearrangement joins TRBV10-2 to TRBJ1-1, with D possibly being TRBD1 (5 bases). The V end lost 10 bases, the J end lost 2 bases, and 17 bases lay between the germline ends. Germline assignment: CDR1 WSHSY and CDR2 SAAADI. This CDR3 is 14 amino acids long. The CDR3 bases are TGCGCCACTGAGTACAGGAGCTTCAACACTGAAGCTTTCTTT. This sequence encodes CATEYRSFNTEAFF.

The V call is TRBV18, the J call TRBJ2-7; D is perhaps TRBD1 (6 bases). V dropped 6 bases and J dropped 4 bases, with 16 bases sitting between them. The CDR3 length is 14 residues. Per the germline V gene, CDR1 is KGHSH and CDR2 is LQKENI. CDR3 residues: CASSPSGHYYEQYF. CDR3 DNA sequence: TGTGCCAGCTCCCCTTCGGGACATTATTACGAGCAGTACTTC.

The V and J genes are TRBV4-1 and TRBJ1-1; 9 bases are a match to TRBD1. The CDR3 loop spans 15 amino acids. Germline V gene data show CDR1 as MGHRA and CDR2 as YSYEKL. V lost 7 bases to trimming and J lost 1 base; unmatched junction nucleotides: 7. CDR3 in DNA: TGCGCCAGCACCTGGTCGGGACAGGGGAACACTGAAGCTTTCTTT. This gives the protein CASTWSGQGNTEAFF.

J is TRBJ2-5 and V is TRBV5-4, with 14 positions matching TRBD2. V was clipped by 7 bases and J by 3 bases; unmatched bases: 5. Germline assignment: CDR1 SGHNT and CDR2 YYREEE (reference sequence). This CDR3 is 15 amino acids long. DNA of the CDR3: TGTGCCAGCCAACCGACTAGCGGGGGGGAAGAGACCCAGTACTTC. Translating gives CASQPTSGGEETQYF.

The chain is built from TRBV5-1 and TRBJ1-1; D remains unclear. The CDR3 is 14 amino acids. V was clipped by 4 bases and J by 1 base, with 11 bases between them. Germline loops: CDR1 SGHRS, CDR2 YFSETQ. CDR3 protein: CASSISTGNTEAFF. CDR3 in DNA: TGCGCCAGCAGCATCTCGACGGGGAACACTGAAGCTTTCTTT.

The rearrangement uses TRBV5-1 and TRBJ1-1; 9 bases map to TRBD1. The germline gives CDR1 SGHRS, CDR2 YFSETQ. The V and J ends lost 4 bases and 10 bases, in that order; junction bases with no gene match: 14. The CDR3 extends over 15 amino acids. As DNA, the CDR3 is TGCGCCAGCAGCGATGTCCCGGCGGGACAGGGTACAGCTTTCTTT. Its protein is CASSDVPAGQGTAFF.

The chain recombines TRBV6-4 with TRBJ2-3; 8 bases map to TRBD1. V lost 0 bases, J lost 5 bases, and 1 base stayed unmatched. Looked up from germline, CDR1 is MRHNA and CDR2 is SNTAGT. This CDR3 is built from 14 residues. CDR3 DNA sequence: TGTGCCAGCAGTGACTCAGACAGGGGAGATACGCAGTATTTT. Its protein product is CASSDSDRGDTQYF.

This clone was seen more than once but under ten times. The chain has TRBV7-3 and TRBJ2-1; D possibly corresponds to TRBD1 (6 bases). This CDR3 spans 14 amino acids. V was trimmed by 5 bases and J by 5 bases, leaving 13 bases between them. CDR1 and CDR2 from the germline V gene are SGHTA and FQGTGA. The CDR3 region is CASSPGQSNNEQFF. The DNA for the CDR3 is TGTGCCAGCAGCCCTGGACAGTCTAACAATGAGCAGTTCTTC.

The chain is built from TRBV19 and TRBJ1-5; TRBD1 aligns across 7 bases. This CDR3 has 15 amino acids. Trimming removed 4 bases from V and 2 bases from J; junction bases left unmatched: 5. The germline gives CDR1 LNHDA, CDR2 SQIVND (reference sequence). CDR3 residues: CASSSTGVGNQPQHF. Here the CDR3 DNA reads TGTGCCAGTAGTAGTACAGGGGTAGGCAATCAGCCCCAGCATTTT.

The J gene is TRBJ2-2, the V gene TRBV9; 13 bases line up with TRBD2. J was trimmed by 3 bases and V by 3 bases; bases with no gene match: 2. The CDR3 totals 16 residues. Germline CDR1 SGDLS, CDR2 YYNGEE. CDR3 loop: CASSATSGGDTGELFF. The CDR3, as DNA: TGTGCCAGCAGCGCCACTAGCGGGGGGGACACCGGGGAGCTGTTTTTT.

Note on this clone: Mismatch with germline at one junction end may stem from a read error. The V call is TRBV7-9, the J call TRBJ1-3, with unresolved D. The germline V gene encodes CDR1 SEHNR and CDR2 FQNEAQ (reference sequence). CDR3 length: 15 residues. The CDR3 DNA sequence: TGTTCCAGCAGCTTAGCGAGTCTCCACGCGAACACCATATATTTT. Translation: CSSSLASLHANTIYF.

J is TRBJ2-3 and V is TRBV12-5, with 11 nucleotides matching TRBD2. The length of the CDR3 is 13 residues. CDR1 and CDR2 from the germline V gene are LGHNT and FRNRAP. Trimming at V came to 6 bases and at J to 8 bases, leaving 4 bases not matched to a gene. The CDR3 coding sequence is TGTGCTAGTGGCCTCACTAGCGGGGGTACGCAGTATTTT. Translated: CASGLTSGGTQYF.

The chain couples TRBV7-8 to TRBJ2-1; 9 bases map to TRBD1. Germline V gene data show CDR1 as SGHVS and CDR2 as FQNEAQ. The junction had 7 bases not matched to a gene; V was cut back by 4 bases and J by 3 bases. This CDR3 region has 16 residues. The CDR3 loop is CASSWSGTGYYNEQFF. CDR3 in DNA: TGTGCCAGCAGCTGGTCCGGGACAGGGTACTACAATGAGCAGTTCTTC. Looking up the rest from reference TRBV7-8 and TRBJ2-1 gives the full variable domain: GAGVSQSPRYKVAKRGQDVALRCDPISGHVSLFWYQQALGQGPEFLTYFQNEAQLDKSGLPSDRFFAERPEGSVSTLKIQRTQQEDSAVYLCASSWSGTGYYNEQFFGPGTRLTVL.

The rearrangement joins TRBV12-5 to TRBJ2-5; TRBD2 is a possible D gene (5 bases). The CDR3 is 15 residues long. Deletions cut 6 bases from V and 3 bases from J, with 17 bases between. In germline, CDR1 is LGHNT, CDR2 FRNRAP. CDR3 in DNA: TGTGCTAGTGGCCACCGGCGGGCGATCAAAGAGACCCAGTACTTC. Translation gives CASGHRRAIKETQYF.